A selection of T cell receptor beta chains follows, all from one sample in a study of beta chain features in type 1 diabetes. The protocol was immunoSEQ multiplex PCR, while the TCRdb copy is restricted to in-frame clones and leaves out a portion. This table has some 410,000 clones, 9.5% to 12% appearing once. The sequencing sample was made of naive CD4+ T cells from blood. These receptor sequences come from a woman aged 18-30 years in good health. CDR3s include the opening cysteine and the closing phenylalanine or tryptophan. Each record gives: D gene, J gene, clone size, V gene, CDR3 protein, CDR3 DNA. D genes are given only for firm matches. Rows give clone size only sometimes, using once, few, many, or a class for an expanded clone.

.,TRBJ2-1,.,TRBV7-3,CASSLIANLGNEQFF,TGTGCCAGCAGCTTAATAGCCAATCTTGGGAATGAGCAGTTCTTC
TRBD1,TRBJ2-1,.,TRBV14,CASSYPGQYNEQFF,TGTGCCAGCAGCTACCCGGGACAGTACAATGAGCAGTTCTTC
.,TRBJ2-4,few,TRBV2,CASSERDAKNIQYF,TGTGCCAGCAGTGAGAGAGACGCCAAAAACATTCAGTACTTC
.,TRBJ2-2,few,TRBV5-4,CASSARDQTGELFF,TGTGCCAGCAGCGCCCGGGATCAAACCGGGGAGCTGTTTTTT
.,TRBJ2-7,few,TRBV7-9,CASSLSGASYEQYF,TGTGCCAGCAGCTTATCGGGGGCCTCCTACGAGCAGTACTTC
.,TRBJ2-3,few,TRBV4-1,CASSQPSGYTQYF,TGCGCCAGCAGCCAACCGTCCGGGTATACGCAGTATTTT
.,TRBJ1-3,.,TRBV15,CATSRDKRQGTGNTIYF,TGTGCCACCAGCAGAGATAAGCGGCAGGGGACTGGAAACACCATATATTTT
.,TRBJ2-2,.,TRBV7-9,CASSPGVLRSGRGTGELFF,TGTGCCAGCAGCCCAGGGGTTTTACGGAGCGGGCGCGGCACCGGGGAGCTGTTTTTT
.,TRBJ2-7,.,TRBV19,CASSRLPTVSYEQYF,TGTGCCAGTAGTCGTCTCCCTACCGTCTCCTACGAGCAGTACTTC
.,TRBJ2-1,few,TRBV7-2,CASSPLDLGHNEQFF,TGTGCCAGCAGCCCCTTGGACCTGGGCCACAATGAGCAGTTCTTC
TRBD1,TRBJ2-5,few,TRBV7-9,CASSAGDRDEETQYF,TGTGCCAGCAGCGCGGGGGACAGGGACGAAGAGACCCAGTACTTC
TRBD1,TRBJ2-1,few,TRBV4-1,CASSRVHRGRGNEQFF,TGCGCCAGCAGCCGCGTTCACAGGGGGCGAGGGAATGAGCAGTTCTTC
.,TRBJ2-3,.,TRBV4-3,CASSQGTSGDTQYF,TGCGCCAGCAGCCAAGGGACATCTGGGGATACGCAGTATTTT
.,TRBJ1-5,few,TRBV4-1,CASSQDAGAKRSNQPQHF,TGCGCCAGCAGCCAAGATGCAGGGGCTAAGAGGAGCAATCAGCCCCAGCATTTT
.,TRBJ2-2,.,TRBV2,CASDQDLWAGELFF,TGTGCCAGCGACCAGGACCTCTGGGCCGGGGAGCTGTTTTTT
TRBD2,TRBJ2-1,.,TRBV6-1,CASSESLAGGSNNEQFF,TGTGCCAGCAGTGAAAGTCTAGCGGGAGGATCGAACAATGAGCAGTTCTTC
.,TRBJ2-1,few,TRBV6-5,CASTSRMDEQFF,TGTGCCAGCACCAGTAGAATGGATGAGCAGTTCTTC
.,TRBJ1-5,.,TRBV15,CATSRGLGAREPQHF,TGTGCCACCAGCAGAGGGCTGGGTGCCAGGGAGCCCCAGCATTTT
.,TRBJ2-2,.,TRBV6-5,CASSPWTRNTGELFF,TGTGCCAGCAGTCCCTGGACACGGAACACCGGGGAGCTGTTTTTT
.,TRBJ2-1,.,TRBV2,CASSRTPSWEQFF,TGTGCCAGCAGCCGGACTCCCTCTTGGGAGCAGTTCTTC
.,TRBJ2-5,few,TRBV9,CASSAGRRETQYF,TGTGCCAGCAGTGCCGGCAGACGAGAGACCCAGTACTTC
.,TRBJ1-2,.,TRBV10-3,CAISDRTHLQANYGYTF,TGTGCCATCAGTGACCGCACCCACCTACAAGCTAACTATGGCTACACCTTC
.,TRBJ2-7,.,TRBV4-2,CASSQVAIHEQYF,TGTGCCAGCAGCCAAGTGGCGATCCACGAGCAGTACTTC
.,TRBJ2-1,.,TRBV5-4,CASSLSGSYNEQFF,TGTGCCAGCAGCCTGAGCGGGTCTTACAATGAGCAGTTCTTC
.,TRBJ2-1,.,TRBV6-5,CASRRSSYNEQFF,TGTGCCAGCAGACGAAGCTCCTACAATGAGCAGTTCTTC
.,TRBJ2-3,.,TRBV27,CASSRRPQDTQYF,TGTGCCAGCAGCCGTCGGCCCCAAGATACGCAGTATTTT
TRBD2,TRBJ2-1,few,TRBV4-1,CASSQDQLAAGGNEQFF,TGCGCCAGCAGCCAAGACCAACTAGCGGCCGGGGGCAATGAGCAGTTCTTC
.,TRBJ1-1,few,TRBV10-3,CAISAPPGIGMNTEAFF,TGTGCCATCAGTGCACCACCTGGCATCGGCATGAACACTGAAGCTTTCTTT
.,TRBJ1-2,.,TRBV9,CASSPPLGEFSGYTF,TGTGCCAGCAGCCCTCCCCTGGGAGAGTTTTCTGGCTACACCTTC
.,TRBJ1-1,few,TRBV7-2,CASSLWGTEAFF,TGTGCCAGCAGCTTATGGGGCACTGAAGCTTTCTTT
.,TRBJ1-1,few,TRBV11-3,CASSRGLDTEAFF,TGTGCCAGCAGCCGAGGACTGGACACTGAAGCTTTCTTT
.,TRBJ1-1,.,TRBV29-1,CSDLGQTTEAFF,TGCAGCGACTTAGGACAAACCACTGAAGCTTTCTTT
TRBD1,TRBJ1-2,.,TRBV6-5,CASSLTAPQGAYGYTF,TGTGCCAGCAGTTTAACTGCCCCACAGGGGGCCTATGGCTACACCTTC
TRBD2,TRBJ2-3,few,TRBV29-1,CSVGVAGSTDTQYF,TGCAGCGTTGGGGTAGCGGGGTCCACAGATACGCAGTATTTT
TRBD1,TRBJ2-7,few,TRBV7-2,CASSAVGTASYEQYF,TGTGCCAGCAGCGCTGTGGGGACAGCCTCCTACGAGCAGTACTTC
.,TRBJ2-2,.,TRBV7-2,CASSLESVLNTGGLFF,TGTGCCAGCAGCTTAGAAAGCGTCCTCAACACCGGGGGGCTGTTTTTT
TRBD1,TRBJ2-1,.,TRBV5-1,CASSRDRGAYNEQFF,TGCGCCAGCAGCAGAGACAGGGGGGCCTACAATGAGCAGTTCTTC
.,TRBJ1-2,few,TRBV7-2,CASSLGPGRSYGYTF,TGTGCCAGCAGCTTAGGCCCGGGTCGGAGTTATGGCTACACCTTC
.,TRBJ2-1,.,TRBV5-1,CASSAGQLSPEQFF,TGCGCCAGCAGCGCTGGACAGCTATCACCTGAGCAGTTCTTC
TRBD2,TRBJ2-1,.,TRBV4-2,CASSARLQRGGGSYNEQFF,TGTGCCAGCAGCGCACGCCTCCAGCGGGGTGGGGGCTCCTACAATGAGCAGTTCTTC
TRBD2,TRBJ2-7,few,TRBV7-2,CASSLVGTSYEQYF,TGTGCCAGCAGCTTAGTGGGGACTAGCTACGAGCAGTACTTC
.,TRBJ2-7,.,TRBV5-6,CASSFQVYEQYF,TGTGCCAGCAGCTTTCAGGTTTACGAGCAGTACTTC
TRBD1,TRBJ1-1,few,TRBV5-4,CASSYRDRLYTEAFF,TGTGCCAGCAGCTATCGGGACAGATTATACACTGAAGCTTTCTTT
TRBD1,TRBJ1-2,.,TRBV27,CASSLTGTGYTF,TGTGCCAGCAGTCTGACAGGGACCGGCTACACCTTC
TRBD1,TRBJ2-2,few,TRBV2,CASTTGVSTGELFF,TGTGCCAGCACGACAGGGGTGTCCACCGGGGAGCTGTTTTTT
.,TRBJ1-2,few,TRBV7-8,CASSFGVDGYTF,TGTGCCAGCAGCTTTGGAGTGGACGGCTACACCTTC
.,TRBJ1-4,.,TRBV5-6,CASSLARDEKLFF,TGTGCCAGCAGCTTGGCCAGAGATGAAAAACTGTTTTTT